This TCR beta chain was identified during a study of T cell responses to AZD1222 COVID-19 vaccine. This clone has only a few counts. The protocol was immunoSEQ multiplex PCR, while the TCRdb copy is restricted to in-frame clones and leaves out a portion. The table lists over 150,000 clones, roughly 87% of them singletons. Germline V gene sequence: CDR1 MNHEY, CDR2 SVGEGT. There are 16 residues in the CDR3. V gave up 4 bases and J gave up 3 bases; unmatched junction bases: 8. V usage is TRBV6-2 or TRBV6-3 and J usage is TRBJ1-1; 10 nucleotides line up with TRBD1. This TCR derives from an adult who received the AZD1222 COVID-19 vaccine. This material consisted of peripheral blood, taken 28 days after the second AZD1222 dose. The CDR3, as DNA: TGTGCCAGCAGTTTCGGACAGGGGGGTGGGGACACTGAAGCTTTCTTT. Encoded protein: CASSFGQGGGDTEAFF.